The 32 T cell receptor beta chains listed next were all sequenced from one sample in a study of cytomegalovirus exposure and HLA in healthy donors. Primers included in the PCR were 60 Vbeta and 13 Jbeta primers. Generated by immunoSEQ multiplex PCR, the TCRdb table keeps only in-frame clones and is missing some. Its clone listing holds 150,000 to 200,000 clones. Sequenced input: PBMCs. Source of these receptors: a young man in good health and CMV-seronegative.

V and J are TRBV5-1 and TRBJ2-7; D unresolved. V was trimmed by 7 bases and J by 1 base, leaving 15 bases between them. From germline, CDR1 is SGHRS and CDR2 YFSETQ. The CDR3 runs 14 residues. CDR3 region: CASWNLGSSYEQYF. The CDR3, as DNA: TGCGCCAGCTGGAACCTAGGATCTTCCTACGAGCAGTACTTC.

The chain recombines TRBV5-1 with TRBJ1-1, with 7 bases matching TRBD1. The CDR3 consists of 16 residues. From germline, CDR1 is SGHRS and CDR2 YFSETQ. V was clipped by 0 bases and J by 2 bases; unmatched bases: 7. CDR3 loop: CASSLVGRGENTEAFF. The CDR3 region has the DNA TGCGCCAGCAGCTTGGTCGGCAGGGGGGAAAACACTGAAGCTTTCTTT.

The rearrangement links TRBV21-1 to TRBJ2-7; TRBD1, the table's D call, lacks a check against the DNA. TRBV21-1 is deemed a pseudogene. CDR3 length: 13 residues. CDR3: CASGPGHLYEQYF. The CDR3 nucleotides are TGTGCCAGCGGCCCGGGACACCTGTACGAGCAGTACTTC.

This rearrangement joins TRBV27 to TRBJ2-5, with 11 nucleotides matching TRBD2. The DNA end favors TRBJ2-7, so the J call may be wrong. The CDR3 has 15 amino acids. Germline CDR1 reads MNHEY; CDR2 reads SMNVEV (reference sequence). This chain's CDR3 is CASSPLAGVSYEQYF. The CDR3 DNA reads as TGTGCCAGCAGCCCACTAGCGGGAGTCTCCTACGAGCAGTACTTC.

In nucleotides, the CDR3 is TGTGCCAGCAGTTTAAGAGACAGAGACTACGAGCAGTACTTC. It yields the protein CASSLRDRDYEQYF. The J gene is TRBJ2-7, the V gene TRBV27, with D perhaps TRBD1 (5 bases). The CDR3 extends over 14 amino acids. The V gene's germline CDR1 is MNHEY and CDR2 SMNVEV (reference sequence). V dropped 2 bases and J dropped 3 bases, with 11 bases sitting between them.

The chain links TRBV5-1 to TRBJ1-1; TRBD1 is a possible D gene (5 bases). From germline, CDR1 is SGHRS and CDR2 YFSETQ. Deletions cut 0 bases from V and 2 bases from J, with 17 bases between. The CDR3 covers 17 residues. This CDR3 reads CASSLGRQGNLNTEAFF. CDR3 nucleotides: TGCGCCAGCAGCTTGGGTCGGCAGGGTAACCTCAACACTGAAGCTTTCTTT. Looking up the rest from reference TRBV5-1 and TRBJ1-1 gives the full variable domain: KAGVTQTPRYLIKTRGQQVTLSCSPISGHRSVSWYQQTPGQGLQFLFEYFSETQRNKGNFPGRFSGRQFSNSRSEMNVSTLELGDSALYLCASSLGRQGNLNTEAFFGQGTRLTVV.

The genes are TRBV28 and TRBJ2-3; TRBD2 agrees at 8 bases. The germline CDR1 and CDR2 sequences are MDHEN and SYDVKM. The CDR3 has 15 amino acids. Losses at the gene ends were 2 bases for V and 1 base for J; bases not matched to a gene: 2. The CDR3 loop reads CASSLDGRGTDTQYF. As DNA, the CDR3 is TGTGCCAGCAGTTTAGACGGGAGGGGCACAGATACGCAGTATTTT.

J is TRBJ1-1 and V is TRBV6-6; 8 bases match TRBD1. Looked up from germline, CDR1 is MNHNY and CDR2 is SVGAGI (reference sequence). V trimming: 5 bases; J trimming: 3 bases; junction bases outside the gene matches: 5. This CDR3 is built from 14 residues. The CDR3 loop reads CASSKGQGHTEAFF. The CDR3 DNA reads as TGTGCCAGCAGTAAAGGACAGGGCCACACTGAAGCTTTCTTT.

The rearrangement uses TRBV5-1 and TRBJ2-3, with TRBD2 matching over 9 bases. Trimming at V came to 0 bases and at J to 3 bases, leaving 8 bases not matched to a gene. The CDR3 is 17 amino acids. Germline CDR1 SGHRS, CDR2 YFSETQ. The CDR3 loop is CASSLVPREGGTDTQYF. The CDR3 region has the DNA TGCGCCAGCAGCTTGGTACCGCGGGAGGGCGGGACAGATACGCAGTATTTT. The full variable domain, completed using reference TRBV5-1 and TRBJ2-3, is KAGVTQTPRYLIKTRGQQVTLSCSPISGHRSVSWYQQTPGQGLQFLFEYFSETQRNKGNFPGRFSGRQFSNSRSEMNVSTLELGDSALYLCASSLVPREGGTDTQYFGPGTRLTVL.

The rearrangement joins TRBV25-1 to TRBJ1-6, with 10 bases that match TRBD1. CDR1 is MGHDK, CDR2 SYGVNS, per germline. V trimming: 3 bases; J trimming: 8 bases; junction bases outside the gene matches: 7. The length of the CDR3 is 16 residues. This CDR3 is CASSDRDRGRDSPLHF. The CDR3 DNA is TGTGCCAGCAGTGACCGGGACAGGGGAAGGGATTCACCCCTCCACTTT.

The chain joins TRBV2 to TRBJ1-2; 9 bases are shared with TRBD1. Per the germline V gene, CDR1 is SNHLY and CDR2 is FYNNEI. V shed 6 bases and J 3 bases; nucleotides not matched to a gene: 5. CDR3 length equals 14 residues. The CDR3 is CASSNNRGHYGYTF. CDR3 bases: TGTGCCAGCAGCAATAACAGGGGGCACTATGGCTACACCTTC.

The chain is built from TRBV9 and TRBJ1-3, with D unresolved. The CDR3 covers 13 residues. Trimming cost V 4 bases and J 7 bases, with 12 bases left between them. Germline CDR1 reads SGDLS; CDR2 reads YYNGEE. CDR3 loop: CASSTRTGNTIYF. CDR3 DNA: TGTGCCAGCAGCACTCGTACGGGGAACACCATATATTTT.

The chain is built from TRBV2 and TRBJ1-2, with D perhaps matching TRBD1 (5 bases). CDR3 length: 13 amino acids. From germline, CDR1 is SNHLY and CDR2 FYNNEI. V lost 7 bases and J 4 bases, leaving 13 bases between the germline ends. The CDR3: CASKIQATYGYTF. CDR3 bases: TGTGCCAGCAAAATACAGGCAACCTATGGCTACACCTTC.

The chain couples TRBV28 to TRBJ2-5, with D perhaps matching TRBD2 (6 bases). V lost 6 bases and J lost 5, with 16 bases in between. Germline lookup yields CDR1 MDHEN and CDR2 SYDVKM. The CDR3 spans 14 residues. The CDR3 coding sequence is TGTGCCAGCAGGATTAGCGGAGGGAGGGAGACCCAGTACTTC. Translated, it gives CASRISGGRETQYF.

The chain links TRBV5-1 to TRBJ2-2, with 9 bases identical to TRBD1. Per germline, CDR1 SGHRS and CDR2 YFSETQ. V gave up 4 bases and J gave up 4 bases; unmatched junction bases: 8. The CDR3 covers 16 residues. The CDR3 DNA is TGCGCCAGCAGCAATTCCGGGACAGGGCGCACCGGGGAGCTGTTTTTT. It yields the protein CASSNSGTGRTGELFF.

The chain couples TRBV4-1 to TRBJ2-3; tentatively, D is TRBD2 (6 bases). Trimming took 7 bases from V and 7 from J, leaving 21 bases between them. The V gene's germline CDR1 is MGHRA and CDR2 YSYEKL. This CDR3 is 15 amino acids long. The CDR3: CASTLERTRGNTQYF. For the CDR3, the DNA is TGCGCCAGCACCCTAGAGCGGACCCGGGGGAATACGCAGTATTTT.

The genes are TRBV6-1 and TRBJ2-5; the D gene is possibly TRBD1 (6 bases). The CDR3 is made up of 15 amino acids. V lost 5 bases and J 0 bases, leaving 13 bases between the germline ends. CDR1 is MNHNS, CDR2 SASEGT, per germline. CDR3 nucleotide sequence: TGTGCCAGCAGTCCAGACAGGACGTACCAAGAGACCCAGTACTTC. Translation gives CASSPDRTYQETQYF.

The V call is TRBV6-6, the J call TRBJ2-6, with TRBD2 identical over 7 bases. With 3 bases clipped from V and 0 bases from J, the junction kept 2 bases outside the gene matches. The CDR3 loop spans 16 amino acids. CDR1 is MNHNY and CDR2 is SVGAGI in the germline V gene (reference sequence). The CDR3, as DNA: TGTGCCAGCAGTTATTGGGGGGGCTCTGGGGCCAACGTCCTGACTTTC. Translating gives CASSYWGGSGANVLTF.

The V and J genes are TRBV4-3 and TRBJ2-1; D possibly corresponds to TRBD2 (5 bases). V lost 0 bases and J lost 4, with 13 bases in between. The germline V gene encodes CDR1 LGHNA and CDR2 YSLEER. The CDR3 covers 16 residues. In DNA, the CDR3 is TGCGCCAGCAGCCAAGATCGGCGGGTTCTATACAATGAGCAGTTCTTC. It encodes CASSQDRRVLYNEQFF.

The V gene is TRBV4-1, the J gene TRBJ1-2; D remains ambiguous. Germline lookup yields CDR1 MGHRA and CDR2 YSYEKL. The CDR3 totals 16 residues. The V and J ends lost 0 bases and 5 bases respectively, with 16 bases between them. Written as DNA, the CDR3 is TGCGCCAGCAGCCAAGATCTCGCGGAGGCTGGTTATGGCTACACCTTC. Its protein is CASSQDLAEAGYGYTF.

This chain joins TRBV2 and TRBJ1-4, with 8 bases lining up with TRBD1. V trimming: 4 bases; J trimming: 7 bases; junction bases outside the gene matches: 8. Germline V gives CDR1 SNHLY, CDR2 FYNNEI. The CDR3 runs to 15 residues. The chain's CDR3 is CASSVLRGTGEKLFF. The CDR3 nucleotides read TGTGCCAGCAGTGTTCTAAGGGGGACAGGTGAAAAACTGTTTTTT.

The chain recombines TRBV4-3 with TRBJ1-2; TRBD1 matches 9 bases. The CDR3 sequence is 16 residues long. Germline CDR1 reads LGHNA; CDR2 reads YSLEER. The V gene end was trimmed by 1 base and the J gene end by 8 bases; junction bases not matched to a gene: 11. The CDR3 loop is CASSQGKAQGAKGYTF. The CDR3 coding sequence is TGCGCCAGCAGCCAAGGCAAAGCACAGGGGGCTAAGGGCTACACCTTC.

V is TRBV6-1 and J is TRBJ1-1; 7 bases agree with TRBD1. Losses at the gene ends were 2 bases for V and 11 bases for J; bases not matched to a gene: 14. The CDR3 length is 15 residues. CDR1 and CDR2 from the germline V gene are MNHNS and SASEGT. DNA of the CDR3: TGTGCCAGCAGTGAAAACCCAACAGGGGAAAAGAGGGCTTTCTTT. This sequence encodes CASSENPTGEKRAFF.

The CDR3, as DNA: TGTGCCAGCAGACCCTGGCACCACTATGGCTACACCTTC. It encodes CASRPWHHYGYTF. The rearrangement joins TRBV6-5 to TRBJ1-2; D is unclear. There are 13 residues in the CDR3. Germline-derived CDR1 and CDR2 are MNHEY and SVGAGI. V gave up 6 bases and J gave up 3 bases, with 11 bases separating them.

This chain connects TRBV5-1 to TRBJ2-7, with D perhaps TRBD1 (6 bases). Germline V gene sequence: CDR1 SGHRS, CDR2 YFSETQ. The CDR3 length is 16 residues. The V end lost 2 bases, the J end lost 7 bases, and 22 bases lay between the germline ends. The CDR3 is CASSFPPFSTGIEQYF. The CDR3 coding sequence is TGCGCCAGCAGCTTTCCGCCCTTTTCTACAGGGATTGAGCAGTACTTC.

The chain carries TRBV6-1 and TRBJ2-7, with D possibly matching TRBD1 (6 bases). Germline CDR1 is MNHNS and CDR2 is SASEGT. Trimming removed 2 bases at V and 0 bases at J, with 8 bases between. This CDR3 is 14 amino acids long. CDR3 sequence: CASSEQGNSYEQYF. The CDR3 DNA is TGTGCCAGCAGTGAACAGGGGAACTCCTACGAGCAGTACTTC.

The gene calls are TRBV27 and TRBJ1-4; no clear D gene. Germline CDR1 MNHEY, CDR2 SMNVEV (reference sequence). CDR3 length: 15 amino acids. V lost 5 bases, J lost 0 bases, and 10 bases lay in between. This CDR3 reads CASSRYSATNEKLFF. CDR3 in DNA: TGTGCCAGCAGTCGCTACTCTGCAACTAATGAAAAACTGTTTTTT.

The chain joins TRBV2 to TRBJ2-7, with TRBD2 identical over 8 bases. Germline CDR1 is SNHLY and CDR2 is FYNNEI. With 5 bases clipped from V and 4 bases from J, the junction kept 10 bases outside the gene matches. The CDR3 has 15 amino acids. CDR3 amino acids: CASSRDSGGVYEQYF. CDR3 in DNA: TGTGCCAGCAGTCGGGACTCGGGAGGGGTGTACGAGCAGTACTTC. Based on the CDR3 plus reference TRBV2 and TRBJ2-7, the full variable domain is EPEVTQTPSHQVTQMGQEVILRCVPISNHLYFYWYRQILGQKVEFLVSFYNNEISEKSEIFDDQFSVERPDGSNFTLKIRSTKLEDSAMYFCASSRDSGGVYEQYFGPGTRLTVT.

The rearrangement joins TRBV27 to TRBJ2-1; 11 bases line up with TRBD2. CDR1 and CDR2 (germline): MNHEY, SMNVEV (reference sequence). Trimming at V came to 4 bases and at J to 2 bases, leaving 7 bases not matched to a gene. The CDR3 totals 17 residues. The CDR3 loop reads CASSYIPLAGAYNEQFF. The CDR3 DNA reads TGTGCCAGCAGTTATATACCACTAGCGGGAGCCTACAATGAGCAGTTCTTC.

V and J are TRBV19 and TRBJ2-7, with TRBD2 matching 7 bases. CDR3 length: 19 amino acids. V gave up 4 bases and J gave up 2 bases; unmatched junction bases: 20. Germline V gives CDR1 LNHDA, CDR2 SQIVND (reference sequence). The CDR3 DNA reads as TGTGCCAGTAGTAGGGCATGGGTGACTAGGACTAGTGGAACCTACGAGCAGTACTTC. Protein product: CASSRAWVTRTSGTYEQYF.

The V gene is TRBV28, the J gene TRBJ1-2, with 7 nucleotides matching TRBD1. The CDR3 runs to 14 residues. Trimming removed 5 bases from V and 4 bases from J; junction bases left unmatched: 7. Germline V gives CDR1 MDHEN, CDR2 SYDVKM. CDR3 loop: CASSTLQGGYGYTF. The CDR3 DNA reads TGTGCCAGCAGTACCCTTCAGGGGGGCTATGGCTACACCTTC.

This chain connects TRBV4-1 to TRBJ2-1, with 12 bases fitting TRBD2. Germline V gives CDR1 MGHRA, CDR2 YSYEKL. After removal of 4 bases from V and 0 bases from J, the junction contained 10 bases not matched to a gene. The CDR3 is 19 amino acids. The DNA of the CDR3 is TGCGCCAGCAGCCGTTTTGGGACTAGCGGGCAGAGCTCCTACAATGAGCAGTTCTTC. Residues: CASSRFGTSGQSSYNEQFF.